This is a list of T cell receptor beta chains from one sample in a study of T-cell reconstitution after alpha-beta-depleted transplantation in children. TCRdb called the PCR reads again in MiXCR, with one record for every CDR3 protein. Among about 400,000 distinct CDR3 sequences listed, about 20% were seen once. The sample consisted of PBMCs from the stem cell graft donor, taken from the stem cell graft. These receptors were obtained from a human donor who donated a stem cell graft to a child with acute myeloid leukemia. Both conserved end residues are trimmed from each CDR3. Fields, in order: J gene, V gene, clone size, CDR3 protein. Clone size is given for some rows only: seen once, a few or many times, or a class if the clone is expanded.

>TRBJ2-1|TRBV7-2|.
ASSFIPLSSYNEQF
>TRBJ2-5|TRBV18|few
ASSPLPDRVMGETQY
>TRBJ1-2|TRBV3-1|.
ASSQEVRQEGYT
>TRBJ2-7|TRBV20-1|many
SASGLAGYYEQY
>TRBJ1-1|TRBV12-3/TRBV12-4|.
ASSTKDRGREAF
>TRBJ2-1|TRBV24-1|.
ATSDEVHNEQF
>TRBJ2-1|TRBV29-1|.
SVEERAGTSGI
>TRBJ2-3|TRBV9|many
ASSVFNDFSTDTQY
>TRBJ2-7|TRBV20-1|few
SAPSYGLIAGGPYEQY
>TRBJ2-3|TRBV6-1|many
ASTQRDSTDTQY
>TRBJ1-5|TRBV20-1|few
SARQGANNQPQH
>TRBJ2-1|TRBV6-2/TRBV6-3|.
ASSPLQGLRTLPDNEQF
>TRBJ2-7|TRBV4-1|many
ASSLSGREREQY
>TRBJ1-1|TRBV29-1|.
SDLYNRGNTEAF
>TRBJ2-7|TRBV24-1|.
ATSGGQAYEQY
>TRBJ1-5|TRBV6-1|many
ASRSDRANQPQH
>TRBJ2-1|TRBV20-1|few
SAFGTSGQNEQF
>TRBJ2-1|TRBV4-1|few
ASSQDGAVSYNEQF
>TRBJ1-2|TRBV27|.
ASSVQGGGYT
>TRBJ2-7|TRBV12-3/TRBV12-4|few
ASSSRTSDYEQY
>TRBJ2-3|TRBV20-1|.
SARRSGLVTDTQY
>TRBJ2-7|TRBV5-1|few
ASSWTSYEQY
>TRBJ2-5|TRBV20-1|.
SASIIHHIQETQY
>TRBJ2-7|TRBV4-1|.
ASSQRGLAGSTYEQY
>TRBJ2-7|TRBV4-2|.
ASSQVRASTYEQY
>TRBJ2-5|TRBV20-1|.
SASRAGPKETQY
>TRBJ1-1|TRBV7-2|many
ASSLEARGRKAF
>TRBJ2-7|TRBV28|.
ASSPLGDYEQY
>TRBJ2-3|TRBV29-1|few
SVERVTSGSLSTDTQY
>TRBJ2-3|TRBV12-3/TRBV12-4|few
ASTLRGQGVADTQY